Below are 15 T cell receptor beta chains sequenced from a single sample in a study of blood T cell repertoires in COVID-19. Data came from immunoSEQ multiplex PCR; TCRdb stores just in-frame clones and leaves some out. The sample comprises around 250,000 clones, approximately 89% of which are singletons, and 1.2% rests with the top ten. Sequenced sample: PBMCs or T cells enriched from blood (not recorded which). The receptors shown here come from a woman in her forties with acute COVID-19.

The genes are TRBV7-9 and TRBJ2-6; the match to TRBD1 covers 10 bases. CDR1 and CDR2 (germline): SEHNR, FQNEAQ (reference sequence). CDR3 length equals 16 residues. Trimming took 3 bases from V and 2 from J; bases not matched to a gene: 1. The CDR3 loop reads CASSFGTGAGANVLTF. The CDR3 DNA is TGTGCCAGCAGCTTCGGGACAGGGGCTGGGGCCAACGTCCTGACTTTC.

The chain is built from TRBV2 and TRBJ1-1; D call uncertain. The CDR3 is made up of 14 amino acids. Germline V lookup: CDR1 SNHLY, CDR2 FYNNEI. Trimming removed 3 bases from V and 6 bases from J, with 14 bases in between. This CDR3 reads CASSERSLRPEAFF. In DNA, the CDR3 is TGTGCCAGCAGTGAGCGAAGCCTGCGTCCTGAAGCTTTCTTT.

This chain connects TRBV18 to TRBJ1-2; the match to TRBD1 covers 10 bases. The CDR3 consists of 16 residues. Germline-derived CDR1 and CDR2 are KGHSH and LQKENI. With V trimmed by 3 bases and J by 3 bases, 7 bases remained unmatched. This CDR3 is CASSPPGQGGDYGYTF. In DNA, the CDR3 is TGTGCCAGCTCACCCCCCGGACAGGGGGGAGACTATGGCTACACCTTC.

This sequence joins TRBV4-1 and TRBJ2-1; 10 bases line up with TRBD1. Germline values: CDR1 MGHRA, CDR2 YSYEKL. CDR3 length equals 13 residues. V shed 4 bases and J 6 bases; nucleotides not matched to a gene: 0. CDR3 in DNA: TGCGCCAGCAGCCGGGACAGGGGCAATGAGCAGTTCTTC. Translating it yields CASSRDRGNEQFF.

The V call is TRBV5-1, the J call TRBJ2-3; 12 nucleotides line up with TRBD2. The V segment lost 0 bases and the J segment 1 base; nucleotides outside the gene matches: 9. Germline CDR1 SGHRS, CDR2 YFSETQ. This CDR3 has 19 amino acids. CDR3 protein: CASSLEPSGRAFGTDTQYF. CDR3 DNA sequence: TGCGCCAGCAGCTTGGAACCTAGCGGGAGGGCCTTTGGCACAGATACGCAGTATTTT.

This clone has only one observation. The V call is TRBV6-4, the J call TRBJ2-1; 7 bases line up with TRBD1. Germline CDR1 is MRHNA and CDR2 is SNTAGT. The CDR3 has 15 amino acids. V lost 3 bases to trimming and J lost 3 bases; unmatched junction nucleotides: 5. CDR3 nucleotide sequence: TGTGCCAGCAGTGAGAGGGACAGCGGCTACAATGAGCAGTTCTTC. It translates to CASSERDSGYNEQFF.

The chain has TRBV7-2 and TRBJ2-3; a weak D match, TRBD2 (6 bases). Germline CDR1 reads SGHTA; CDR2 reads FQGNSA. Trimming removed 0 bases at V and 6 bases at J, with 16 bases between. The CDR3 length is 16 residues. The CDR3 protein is CASSLALTGVGDTQYF. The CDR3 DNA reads TGTGCCAGCAGCTTAGCCCTAACGGGAGTGGGGGATACGCAGTATTTT.

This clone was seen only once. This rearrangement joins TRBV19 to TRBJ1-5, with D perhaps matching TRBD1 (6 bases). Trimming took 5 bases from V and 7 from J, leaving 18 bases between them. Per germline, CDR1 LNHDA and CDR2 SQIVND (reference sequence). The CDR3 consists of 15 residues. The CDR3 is CASSPRDIQGQPQHF. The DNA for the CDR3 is TGTGCCAGTAGTCCCAGGGACATCCAAGGGCAGCCCCAGCATTTT.

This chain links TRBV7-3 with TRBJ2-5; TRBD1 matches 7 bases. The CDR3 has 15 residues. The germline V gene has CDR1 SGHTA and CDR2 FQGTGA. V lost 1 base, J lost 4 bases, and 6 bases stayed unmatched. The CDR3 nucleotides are TGTGCCAGCAGCTTAAAAGGGGGCTCGGGAGAGACCCAGTACTTC. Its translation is CASSLKGGSGETQYF.

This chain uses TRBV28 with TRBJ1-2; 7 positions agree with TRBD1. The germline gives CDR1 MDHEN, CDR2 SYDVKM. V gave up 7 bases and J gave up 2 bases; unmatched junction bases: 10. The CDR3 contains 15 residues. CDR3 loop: CASTRQGRANYGYTF. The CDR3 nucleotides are TGTGCCAGCACGAGACAGGGACGAGCGAACTATGGCTACACCTTC.

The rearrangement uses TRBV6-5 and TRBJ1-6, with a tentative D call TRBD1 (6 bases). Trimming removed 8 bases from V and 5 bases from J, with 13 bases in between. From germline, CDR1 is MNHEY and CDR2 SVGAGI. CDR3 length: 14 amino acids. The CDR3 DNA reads TGTGCCAGCGGACCAGGGGACCATAATTCACCCCTCCACTTT. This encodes CASGPGDHNSPLHF.

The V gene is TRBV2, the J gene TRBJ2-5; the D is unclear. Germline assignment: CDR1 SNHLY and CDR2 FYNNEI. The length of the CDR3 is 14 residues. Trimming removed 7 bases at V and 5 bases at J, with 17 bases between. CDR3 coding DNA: TGTGCCAGCAACGTCCTAAGTTTTGTGGAGACCCAGTACTTC. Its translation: CASNVLSFVETQYF.

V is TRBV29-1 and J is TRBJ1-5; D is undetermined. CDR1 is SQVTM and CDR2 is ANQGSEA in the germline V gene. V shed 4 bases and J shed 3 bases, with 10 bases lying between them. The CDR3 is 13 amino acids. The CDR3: CSVVDNFNQPQHF. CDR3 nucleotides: TGCAGCGTTGTAGACAATTTCAATCAGCCCCAGCATTTT.

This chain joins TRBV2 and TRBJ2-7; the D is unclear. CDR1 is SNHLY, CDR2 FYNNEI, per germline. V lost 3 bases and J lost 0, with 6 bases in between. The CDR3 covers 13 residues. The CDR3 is CASSDWHSYEQYV. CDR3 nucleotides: TGTGCCAGCAGTGATTGGCACTCCTACGAGCAGTACGTC.

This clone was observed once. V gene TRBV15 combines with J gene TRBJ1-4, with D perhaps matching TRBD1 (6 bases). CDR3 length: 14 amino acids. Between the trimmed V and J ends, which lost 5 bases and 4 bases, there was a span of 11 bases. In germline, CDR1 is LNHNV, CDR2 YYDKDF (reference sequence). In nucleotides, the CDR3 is TGTGCCACCAGCCAAGGGGGGGATAATGAAAAACTGTTTTTT. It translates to CATSQGGDNEKLFF.